These 26 T cell receptor beta chains were sequenced from one sample in a study of vaccination effects on CD4 cells after COVID-19. The repertoire was sequenced with immunoSEQ multiplex PCR; TCRdb's copy has only in-frame clones and lacks some. This table holds some 40,000 clones, 82% found once. Subsequent to less than 13 days of culture, CD4+ T cells were isolated. No antigen has been identified for these receptors. This specimen was CD4+ T cells from PBMCs cultured without peptide, taken before COVID-19 vaccination. These receptor sequences come from a human donor who received a COVID-19 vaccine.

The chain has TRBV5-1 and TRBJ1-2; 9 bases fit TRBD1. The germline CDR1 and CDR2 sequences are SGHRS and YFSETQ. The CDR3 runs to 17 residues. With V trimmed by 2 bases and J by 2 bases, 10 bases remained unmatched. The chain's CDR3 is CASSFSPGQGSNYGYTF. The CDR3 DNA sequence: TGCGCCAGCAGCTTTTCTCCGGGACAGGGTTCAAACTATGGCTACACCTTC. The full variable domain, rest sourced from reference TRBV5-1 and TRBJ1-2, is KAGVTQTPRYLIKTRGQQVTLSCSPISGHRSVSWYQQTPGQGLQFLFEYFSETQRNKGNFPGRFSGRQFSNSRSEMNVSTLELGDSALYLCASSFSPGQGSNYGYTFGSGTRLTVV.

This clone was detected only a few times. This chain uses TRBV1 with TRBJ1-1. TRBV1 is assigned pseudogene status. This CDR3 is 13 amino acids long. CDR3 amino acids: CTSSQDVRTEAFF. In DNA, the CDR3 is TGCACCAGCAGCCAAGATGTCCGCACTGAAGCTTTCTTT.

The chain has TRBV11-3 and TRBJ1-3, with 9 bases aligning to TRBD1. Trimming at V came to 5 bases and at J to 2 bases, leaving 7 bases not matched to a gene. Germline V CDR1 and CDR2: SGHNT, YENEEA. This CDR3 has 16 amino acids. CDR3 coding DNA: TGTGCCAGCAGCCAATCCGGGACAGGGACTGGAAACACCATATATTTT. Amino acid sequence: CASSQSGTGTGNTIYF. The full variable domain, in which reference TRBV11-3 and TRBJ1-3 provide the parts outside the CDR3, is EAGVVQSPRYKIIEKKQPVAFWCNPISGHNTLYWYLQNLGQGPELLIRYENEEAVDDSQLPKDRFSAERLKGVDSTLKIQPAELGDSAVYLCASSQSGTGTGNTIYFGEGSWLTVV.

The chain combines TRBV28 with TRBJ2-7, with TRBD1 matching over 7 bases. The germline CDR1 and CDR2 sequences are MDHEN and SYDVKM. The V segment lost 6 bases and the J segment 7 bases; nucleotides outside the gene matches: 6. The length of the CDR3 is 12 residues. The CDR3 spells CASRTGTGEQYV. The CDR3 DNA follows: TGTGCCAGCAGGACAGGGACGGGGGAGCAGTACGTC.

This clone was found a few times. The chain uses TRBV2 and TRBJ1-5, with D unresolved. The V end was cut by 7 bases, the J end by 5 bases, with 15 bases between. CDR3 length: 14 residues. Germline V gene lookup returns CDR1 SNHLY and CDR2 FYNNEI. The CDR3 region is CASTAATIYQPQHF. In DNA, the CDR3 is TGTGCCAGCACAGCGGCAACCATTTATCAGCCCCAGCATTTT.

The table lists this clone with a few counts. This chain connects TRBV7-9 to TRBJ1-2; D is unclear. There are 13 residues in the CDR3. V lost 5 bases and J lost 4, with 11 bases in between. From germline, CDR1 is SEHNR and CDR2 FQNEAQ (reference sequence). The CDR3 DNA reads as TGTGCCAGCAGCCCCCGGTGGAGCTATGGCTACACCTTC. Translating gives CASSPRWSYGYTF. Combining the CDR3 with reference TRBV7-9 and TRBJ1-2 gives the whole variable domain DTGVSQNPRHKITKRGQNVTFRCDPISEHNRLYWYRQTLGQGPEFLTYFQNEAQLEKSRLLSDRFSAERPKGSFSTLEIQRTEQGDSAMYLCASSPRWSYGYTFGSGTRLTVV.

The gene calls are TRBV6-5 and TRBJ2-3; tentative D call: TRBD2 (5 bases). Germline CDR1 is MNHEY and CDR2 is SVGAGI. V lost 2 bases, J lost 2 bases, and 14 bases lay in between. The CDR3 contains 16 residues. The chain's CDR3 is CASSYIPGLNTDTQYF. CDR3 coding DNA: TGTGCCAGCAGTTACATCCCGGGGTTAAACACAGATACGCAGTATTTT.

The rearrangement links TRBV2 to TRBJ2-6; no clear D gene. The length of the CDR3 is 13 residues. CDR1 and CDR2 from the germline V gene are SNHLY and FYNNEI. Trimming took off 2 bases at V and 1 base at J, with 0 bases between the two ends. The CDR3 protein is CASSESGANVLTF. The CDR3 nucleotides are TGTGCCAGCAGTGAATCTGGGGCCAACGTCCTGACTTTC.

The chain recombines TRBV5-8 with TRBJ1-3; D remains ambiguous. Germline V gene sequence: CDR1 SGHTS, CDR2 YDEGEE. Trimming cost V 0 bases and J 0 bases, with 13 bases left between them. The CDR3 runs to 17 residues. The CDR3, as DNA: TGTGCCAGCAGCTTGGAAGTTCCCGGGAGCTCTGGAAACACCATATATTTT. Its translation: CASSLEVPGSSGNTIYF.

V is TRBV4-1 and J is TRBJ1-2; 10 bases fit TRBD1. Germline V gene data show CDR1 as MGHRA and CDR2 as YSYEKL. Germline trimming cut 4 bases from V and 7 bases from J; bases unmatched to any gene: 6. The CDR3 length is 14 residues. The CDR3 spells CASSRQGATFGYTF. The CDR3 DNA is TGCGCCAGCAGCCGACAGGGGGCAACGTTTGGCTACACCTTC.

This chain joins TRBV5-1 and TRBJ2-2; 9 nucleotides agree with TRBD1. Germline CDR1 SGHRS, CDR2 YFSETQ. The V gene end was trimmed by 0 bases and the J gene end by 4 bases; junction bases not matched to a gene: 4. The CDR3 has 16 residues. The CDR3, as DNA: TGCGCCAGCAGCTTGGCTAGGACAGGGGCCACCGGGGAGCTGTTTTTT. It yields the protein CASSLARTGATGELFF.

V is TRBV5-4 and J is TRBJ2-7, with D possibly matching TRBD1 (6 bases). Trimming took 4 bases from V and 2 from J, leaving 13 bases between them. CDR3 length: 14 amino acids. Germline assignment: CDR1 SGHNT and CDR2 YYREEE (reference sequence). The CDR3 coding sequence is TGTGCCAGCAGCCTCTACGGGGACACCTACGAGCAGTACGTC. As protein: CASSLYGDTYEQYV.

Turning to this clone: One end of the junction fails to match germline, which may point to a read error. The chain has TRBV6-5 and TRBJ1-4; TRBD1 is a possible D gene (6 bases). This CDR3 is 12 amino acids long. Germline CDR1 and CDR2: MNHEY and SVGAGI. This CDR3 reads CASTGENGKLFF. As DNA, the CDR3 is TGTGCCAGCACAGGGGAGAATGGAAAACTGTTTTTT.

The chain carries TRBV7-8 and TRBJ2-2; TRBD1 matches at 9 bases. The CDR3 covers 15 residues. Per the germline V gene, CDR1 is SGHVS and CDR2 is FQNEAQ. The V segment lost 5 bases and the J segment 9 bases; nucleotides outside the gene matches: 10. The CDR3 DNA sequence: TGTGCCAGCAGCACTACGGACAGGGGACGAAGGGAGCTGTTTTTT. Translated: CASSTTDRGRRELFF.

This clone has just a few counts. The chain carries TRBV7-3 and TRBJ1-6; D perhaps matches TRBD1 (5 bases). The CDR3 runs 15 residues. Trimming stripped 5 bases from V and 6 bases from J, with 14 bases between. The germline V gene has CDR1 SGHTA and CDR2 FQGTGA. As DNA, the CDR3 is TGTGCCAGCAGCATCACCGGGACCGCTAATTCACCCCTCCACTTT. This sequence encodes CASSITGTANSPLHF.

The V gene is TRBV7-3, the J gene TRBJ1-2; 8 nucleotides align to TRBD1. The CDR3 spans 15 residues. Germline CDR1 is SGHTA and CDR2 is FQGTGA. V lost 5 bases, J lost 5 bases, and 10 bases stayed unmatched. The CDR3 here is CASSANGQGYYGYTF. The CDR3 DNA is TGTGCCAGCAGCGCGAACGGACAGGGTTATTATGGCTACACCTTC.

The rearrangement joins TRBV9 to TRBJ1-4; 7 nucleotides match TRBD1. The V gene end was trimmed by 4 bases and the J gene end by 8 bases; junction bases not matched to a gene: 8. CDR3 length: 14 amino acids. The germline V gene encodes CDR1 SGDLS and CDR2 YYNGEE. The CDR3, as DNA: TGTGCCAGCAGCACTCGGACAGGCACGGAAAAACTGTTTTTT. This translates into CASSTRTGTEKLFF.

V gene TRBV27 combines with J gene TRBJ1-5; 7 nucleotides agree with TRBD1. CDR1 and CDR2 from the germline V gene are MNHEY and SMNVEV (reference sequence). The V segment lost 6 bases and the J segment 3 bases; nucleotides outside the gene matches: 8. This CDR3 has 15 residues. The CDR3 sequence is CASRPTGDNNQPQHF. In DNA form, the CDR3 reads TGTGCCAGCAGACCCACAGGGGACAACAATCAGCCCCAGCATTTT.

The rearrangement uses TRBV6-5 and TRBJ1-5; tentatively, D is TRBD1 (5 bases). Trimming left V 6 bases short and J 3 bases short, with 15 bases between. The germline gives CDR1 MNHEY, CDR2 SVGAGI. The CDR3 consists of 15 residues. CDR3 sequence (DNA): TGTGCCAGCAGCCTCTATGGGGGTCCCAATCAGCCCCAGCATTTT. Its translation: CASSLYGGPNQPQHF.

This chain connects TRBV4-1 to TRBJ2-5; D might be TRBD2 (6 bases). The CDR3 runs 15 residues. Looked up from germline, CDR1 is MGHRA and CDR2 is YSYEKL. The V and J ends lost 0 bases and 1 base respectively, with 9 bases between them. This CDR3 is CASSQDGRGQETQYF. The CDR3 region has the DNA TGCGCCAGCAGCCAAGATGGGCGGGGCCAAGAGACCCAGTACTTC.

This clone turned up a few times. The CDR3 loop reads CASSKGVANTQETQYF. CDR3 DNA: TGTGCCAGCAGCAAAGGGGTAGCAAATACACAAGAGACCCAGTACTTC. This chain joins TRBV7-3 and TRBJ2-5; D is perhaps TRBD1 (5 bases). This CDR3 region has 16 residues. Germline V gene sequence: CDR1 SGHTA, CDR2 FQGTGA. V lost 5 bases, J lost 2 bases, and 18 bases lay in between.

The gene calls are TRBV7-9 and TRBJ2-7; TRBD2 is a possible D gene (5 bases). V was trimmed by 3 bases and J by 4 bases, leaving 10 bases between them. The CDR3 length is 13 residues. CDR1 and CDR2 (germline): SEHNR, FQNEAQ (reference sequence). The CDR3 protein is CASSLDGEYEQYV. For the CDR3, the DNA is TGTGCCAGCAGCTTGGACGGGGAATACGAGCAGTACGTC.

CDR3: CAISFGRGDTGELFF. CDR3 nucleotides: TGTGCCATCAGTTTTGGCCGGGGGGACACCGGGGAGCTGTTTTTT. The J gene is TRBJ2-2, the V gene TRBV10-3, with 7 bases identical to TRBD2. The CDR3 is 15 amino acids. Germline-derived CDR1 and CDR2 are ENHRY and SYGVKD. V lost 5 bases and J lost 3; bases outside the gene matches: 6.

The rearrangement uses TRBV6-2 or TRBV6-3 and TRBJ2-1; tentative D call: TRBD1 (7 bases). Germline CDR1 is MNHEY and CDR2 is SVGEGT. The CDR3 length is 14 residues. V gave up 2 bases and J gave up 6 bases, with 11 bases separating them. The CDR3 coding sequence is TGTGCCAGCAGTTACCCTCAGGGGGGCAATGAGCAGTTCTTC. It is translated as CASSYPQGGNEQFF.

The chain links TRBV6-5 to TRBJ2-5; 7 nucleotides agree with TRBD1. V shed 5 bases, J shed 1 base, and the junction held 1 base outside the gene matches. CDR3 length equals 13 residues. CDR1 and CDR2 (germline): MNHEY, SVGAGI. CDR3 DNA: TGTGCCAGCAGTCGGGACAGCCAAGAGACCCAGTACTTC. Its protein is CASSRDSQETQYF.

J is TRBJ1-2 and V is TRBV9; D is unresolved. Per germline, CDR1 SGDLS and CDR2 YYNGEE. The CDR3 runs 11 residues. V was clipped by 0 bases and J by 7 bases, with 4 bases between them. CDR3 nucleotide sequence: TGTGCCAGCAGCGTAGGCAGTGGCTACACCTTC. As protein: CASSVGSGYTF.